The rows below give T cell receptor beta chains drawn from one sample of a study of molecular identifiers for immune sequencing clone quantification. TCRdb reprocessed the PCR reads with MiXCR, giving one entry per CDR3 protein. The table lists about 320,000 distinct CDR3 sequences, 24% of them singletons, with 0.74% in the top ten. The material sequenced was naive CD8+ T cells from blood, with Jurkat cell RNA spiked in. The origin of the receptors is a human donor in good health. Some libraries in this study had Jurkat cell RNA spiked in. Both conserved end residues are part of each CDR3. The D gene is left open where the match is weak. Clone size appears in some rows only: once, few, many, or a class for an expanded clone.

V: TRBV7-9
J: TRBJ1-1
D: .
size: few
CDR3: CASSLVGGENTEAFF
DNA: TGTGCCAGCAGCTTAGTAGGTGGGGAGAACACTGAAGCTTTCTTT

V: TRBV7-9
J: TRBJ1-1
D: .
size: .
CDR3: CASSMDSPEAFF
DNA: TGTGCCAGCAGCATGGACAGTCCTGAAGCTTTCTTT

V: TRBV2
J: TRBJ1-5
D: TRBD1
size: many
CDR3: CASSPGQGYQPQHF
DNA: TGTGCCAGCAGTCCAGGACAGGGGTATCAGCCCCAGCATTTT

V: TRBV14
J: TRBJ1-1
D: .
size: few
CDR3: CASSPPQNTEAFF
DNA: TGTGCCAGCAGCCCCCCCCAAAACACTGAAGCTTTCTTT

V: TRBV9
J: TRBJ1-2
D: .
size: .
CDR3: CACSLGAIDGGYGYTF
DNA: TGTGCCTGCAGCCTAGGGGCTATCGACGGAGGCTATGGCTACACCTTC

V: TRBV30
J: TRBJ2-7
D: .
size: many
CDR3: CAWSPLAYEQYF
DNA: TGTGCCTGGAGCCCACTAGCCTACGAGCAGTACTTC

V: TRBV20-1
J: TRBJ2-1
D: TRBD2
size: many
CDR3: CSASPGLAGAVSNEQFF
DNA: TGCAGTGCTAGCCCGGGACTAGCGGGAGCCGTTTCCAATGAGCAGTTCTTC

V: TRBV6-2/TRBV6-3
J: TRBJ1-1
D: .
size: .
CDR3: CASSYGKGLNTEAFF
DNA: TGTGCCAGCAGTTACGGGAAGGGATTAAACACTGAAGCTTTCTTT

V: TRBV4-1
J: TRBJ1-1
D: .
size: few
CDR3: CASSQVQGLITEAFF
DNA: TGCGCCAGCAGCCAAGTCCAAGGACTGATCACTGAAGCTTTCTTT

V: TRBV4-2
J: TRBJ1-1
D: .
size: few
CDR3: CASSPYINTEAFF
DNA: TGTGCCAGCAGCCCCTACATCAACACTGAAGCTTTCTTT

V: TRBV9
J: TRBJ2-7
D: TRBD1
size: .
CDR3: CASSLGTGGEQYF
DNA: TGTGCCAGCAGCTTAGGGACAGGGGGCGAGCAGTACTTC

V: TRBV20-1
J: TRBJ2-3
D: .
size: few
CDR3: CSARLGGTDTQYF
DNA: TGCAGTGCTAGGTTAGGGGGTACAGATACGCAGTATTTT

V: TRBV28
J: TRBJ2-3
D: TRBD2
size: many
CDR3: CASSFYLLAGVDTQYF
DNA: TGTGCCAGCAGTTTTTATCTACTAGCGGGAGTTGATACGCAGTATTTT

V: TRBV30
J: TRBJ1-1
D: .
size: few
CDR3: CALDRDEMNTEAFF
DNA: TGTGCCTTGGACAGAGATGAAATGAACACTGAAGCTTTCTTT